The 10 T cell receptor beta chains below come from one sample, sequenced in a study of CD8+ T cells in alopecia areata. This sample's treatment: oral pan-JAK inhibitor, 5-10 mg twice daily. Extracted RNA was reverse transcribed into cDNA, the sequencing template. Sequencing used immunoSEQ multiplex PCR; TCRdb keeps in-frame clones, though not all of them. This table has under 130,000 clones, 85% to 90% appearing once. Sequenced material: CD8+ T cells sorted from blood, taken at approximately week 31, from a patient treated with tofacitinib. All receptors come from a human donor with alopecia areata.

The chain combines TRBV2 with TRBJ2-7; 10 nucleotides agree with TRBD2. CDR3 length equals 18 residues. The germline gives CDR1 SNHLY, CDR2 FYNNEI. With V trimmed by 1 base and J by 7 bases, 16 bases remained unmatched. The CDR3 DNA reads TGTGCCAGCAGTGAAGTGACAGGATGGAGCGGGGGGGCCCATGAGCAGTACTTC. The encoded protein is CASSEVTGWSGGAHEQYF.

The chain uses TRBV27 and TRBJ2-5; D might be TRBD1 (5 bases). CDR3 length equals 14 residues. Germline V lookup: CDR1 MNHEY, CDR2 SMNVEV (reference sequence). V lost 3 bases and J lost 11, with 19 bases in between. CDR3: CASSLSNPPTEQYF. In DNA, the CDR3 is TGTGCCAGCAGTTTGTCCAACCCCCCGACAGAGCAGTACTTC.

The V and J genes are TRBV7-9 and TRBJ2-7; 13 bases align to TRBD2. Germline V gene data show CDR1 as SEHNR and CDR2 as FQNEAQ (reference sequence). Trimming removed 5 bases from V and 0 bases from J; junction bases left unmatched: 7. The CDR3 is 17 residues long. This CDR3 is CASSSRTSGGSSYEQYF. DNA for the CDR3: TGTGCCAGCAGCAGCCGGACTAGCGGGGGATCCTCCTACGAGCAGTACTTC.

A single count supports this clone. The rearrangement uses TRBV7-9 and TRBJ2-7, with 9 nucleotides matching TRBD1. V lost 2 bases, J lost 5 bases, and 7 bases stayed unmatched. Germline V CDR1 and CDR2: SEHNR, FQNEAQ (reference sequence). The CDR3 consists of 15 residues. Here the CDR3 DNA reads TGTGCCAGCAGCTTACCTGGGACAGGGTTCCACGAGCAGTACTTC. As protein: CASSLPGTGFHEQYF.

V gene TRBV27 combines with J gene TRBJ1-5; 8 nucleotides line up with TRBD1. The CDR3 length is 15 residues. Losses at the gene ends were 5 bases for V and 2 bases for J; bases not matched to a gene: 5. Germline V gene lookup returns CDR1 MNHEY and CDR2 SMNVEV (reference sequence). The CDR3 nucleotides read TGTGCCAGCAGTCAGGGGGCGCTGGGCAATCAGCCCCAGCATTTT. This encodes CASSQGALGNQPQHF.

This CDR3 reads CASSFSGTGGTEAFF. CDR3 sequence (DNA): TGTGCCAGCAGCTTCTCCGGGACAGGGGGCACTGAAGCTTTCTTT. The V and J genes are TRBV7-3 and TRBJ1-1; 11 bases are shared with TRBD1. The CDR3 spans 15 residues. The V gene end was trimmed by 3 bases and the J gene end by 4 bases; junction bases not matched to a gene: 4. Germline values: CDR1 SGHTA, CDR2 FQGTGA.

This chain connects TRBV6-1 to TRBJ2-4, with 7 bases fitting TRBD1. The CDR3 spans 15 residues. V lost 2 bases, J lost 7 bases, and 8 bases stayed unmatched. Germline assignment: CDR1 MNHNS and CDR2 SASEGT. The DNA for the CDR3 is TGTGCCAGCAGTGAAAGACAGGGAAGTTTGAACATTCAGTACTTC. Translation: CASSERQGSLNIQYF.

The V and J genes are TRBV21-1 and TRBJ2-7; the DNA was not compared with TRBD2, the D call given in the table. TRBV21-1 is listed as a pseudogene. The CDR3 covers 17 residues. In nucleotides, the CDR3 is TGTGCCAGCAGCGGTCGAGAGACTAGCGGGAGCGGCTACGAGCAGTACTTC. Translation gives CASSGRETSGSGYEQYF.

This chain links TRBV5-1 with TRBJ2-3; 7 bases match TRBD1. Germline CDR1 and CDR2: SGHRS and YFSETQ. The CDR3 runs 14 residues. J gave up 4 bases and V 1 base, and 3 bases lay outside the gene matches. The CDR3 loop reads CASSLTGEADTQYF. Here the CDR3 DNA reads TGCGCCAGCAGCTTGACAGGGGAAGCAGATACGCAGTATTTT. The variable domain in full, with the rest retrieved from reference TRBV5-1 and TRBJ2-3, is KAGVTQTPRYLIKTRGQQVTLSCSPISGHRSVSWYQQTPGQGLQFLFEYFSETQRNKGNFPGRFSGRQFSNSRSEMNVSTLELGDSALYLCASSLTGEADTQYFGPGTRLTVL.

This chain uses TRBV2 with TRBJ2-1; TRBD1 aligns across 9 bases. This CDR3 spans 14 amino acids. From germline, CDR1 is SNHLY and CDR2 FYNNEI. Losses at the gene ends were 7 bases for V and 5 bases for J; bases not matched to a gene: 6. CDR3 in amino acids: CASIGQGPHNEQFF. The DNA for the CDR3 is TGTGCCAGCATAGGACAGGGGCCCCACAATGAGCAGTTCTTC.